The table lists the clone carrying this T cell receptor (beta chain) with many counts. Its target is not known. TCRdb independently ran MiXCR on the 5' RACE reads; one entry per CDR3 protein. The repertoire holds fewer than 60,000 distinct CDR3 sequences, with around a tenth as singletons. These data are taken from a study of early T cells in non-severe SARS-CoV-2 infection. Study-level information: The input, bulk RNA from unsorted whole blood, was sequenced, and chains were unpaired.

Study-level results: The study's VDJdb matching favored anti-spike CD8 responses and missed private and CD4 specificities.

Germline CDR1 and CDR2: DFQATT and SNEGSKA (reference sequence). The V gene lost 3 bases and the J gene lost 0 bases, with 9 bases spanning the gap. This CDR3 spans 14 amino acids. This clonotype was obtained from an adult who was a healthcare worker with PCR-confirmed SARS-CoV-2 infection or an uninfected control (not recorded which). The material was whole blood, obtained at baseline. This sequence joins TRBV20-1 and TRBJ1-5; D unclear. CDR3 DNA sequence: TGCAGTGCTAGTCACGGTTATAGCAATCAGCCCCAGCATTTT. Translated, it gives CSASHGYSNQPQHF.